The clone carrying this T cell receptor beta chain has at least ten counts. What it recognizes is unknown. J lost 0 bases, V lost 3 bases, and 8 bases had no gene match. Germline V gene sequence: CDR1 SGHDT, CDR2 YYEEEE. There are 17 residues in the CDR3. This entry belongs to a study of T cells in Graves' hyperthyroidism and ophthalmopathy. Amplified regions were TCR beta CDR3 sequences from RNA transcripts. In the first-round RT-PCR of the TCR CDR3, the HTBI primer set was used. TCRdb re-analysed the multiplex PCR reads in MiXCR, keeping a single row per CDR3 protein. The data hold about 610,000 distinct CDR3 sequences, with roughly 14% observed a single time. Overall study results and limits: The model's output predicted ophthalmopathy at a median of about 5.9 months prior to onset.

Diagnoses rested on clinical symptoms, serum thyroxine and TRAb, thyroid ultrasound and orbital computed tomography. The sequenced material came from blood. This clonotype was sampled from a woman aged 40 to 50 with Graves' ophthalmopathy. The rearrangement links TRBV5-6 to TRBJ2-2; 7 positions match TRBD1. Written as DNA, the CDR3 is TGTGCCAGCAGCTCGACAGGGTTCCATCCGAACACCGGGGAGCTGTTTTTT. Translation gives CASSSTGFHPNTGELFF.